This passage covers 2 T cell receptor beta chains from one sample sequenced in a study of naive and memory T cell subsets. Amplification of ligated cDNA took four PCR rounds with SP2 and nested alpha and beta constant primers. TCRdb used MiXCR to reprocess the UMI-ligation and nested PCR reads, holding one entry per CDR3 protein. The sample shows more than 30,000 distinct CDR3 sequences, roughly 7.3% of them seen only once. Treatment indicated: skin biopsy from PPD injection site in Mantoux-positive individual. A UMI-containing oligonucleotide was joined by 3' ligation to the TCR cDNA template. The material was skin, obtained from a tuberculin skin test site. These TCRs come from an adult in good health.

This clonotype was counted between two and nine times. The rearrangement uses TRBV29-1 and TRBJ2-2, with D maybe TRBD1 (6 bases). The V end lost 4 bases, the J end lost 0 bases, and 6 bases lay between the germline ends. The CDR3 consists of 13 residues. From germline, CDR1 is SQVTM and CDR2 ANQGSEA. CDR3 bases: TGCAGCGTTGGGACAGCGAACACCGGGGAGCTGTTTTTT. It yields the protein CSVGTANTGELFF.

This clonotype was detected ten times or more. The V call is TRBV6-6, the J call TRBJ2-7; a weak D match, TRBD1 (6 bases). Germline CDR1 and CDR2: MNHNY and SVGAGI (reference sequence). The CDR3 length is 11 residues. The germline V and J ends were trimmed by 8 bases and 5 bases, with 10 bases remaining between them. The CDR3 nucleotides are TGTGCCAGCCAAGGGGGAGACGAGCAGTACTTC. Protein sequence: CASQGGDEQYF.